The TCR beta chain described here comes from a study of blood T cell repertoires in COVID-19. Study-level background: Acute and convalescent COVID-19 samples came from the United States, Italy and Spain. The cDNA or gDNA used as material had been derived from T cells, B-cell-depleted T cells, or PBMCs.

The germline V gene has CDR1 LGHDT and CDR2 YNNKEL (reference sequence). The CDR3 sequence is 16 residues long. V shed 4 bases, J shed 4 bases, and the junction held 10 bases outside the gene matches. In the original analysis: Amplified reference gene primers provided the basis for estimating nucleated cell counts. Here immunoSEQ multiplex PCR was the method, and the copy in TCRdb shows in-frame clones only, minus some. V, J and clone size are those of that table, while D and trimming were read from the DNA. This sample carries 200,000 to 300,000 clones, roughly 80% of them seen once, and the ten largest clones take 3.4%.

Sequencing was carried out using peripheral blood. The V call is TRBV3-1 (or the pseudogene TRBV3-2), the J call TRBJ1-1; 9 bases are shared with TRBD1. The sequence came from a woman younger than 30 with acute or convalescent COVID-19. The CDR3 coding sequence is TGTGCCAGCAGCCCTCGTCGGGACAGGGTATCCACTGAAGCTTTCTTT. Encoded protein: CASSPRRDRVSTEAFF.